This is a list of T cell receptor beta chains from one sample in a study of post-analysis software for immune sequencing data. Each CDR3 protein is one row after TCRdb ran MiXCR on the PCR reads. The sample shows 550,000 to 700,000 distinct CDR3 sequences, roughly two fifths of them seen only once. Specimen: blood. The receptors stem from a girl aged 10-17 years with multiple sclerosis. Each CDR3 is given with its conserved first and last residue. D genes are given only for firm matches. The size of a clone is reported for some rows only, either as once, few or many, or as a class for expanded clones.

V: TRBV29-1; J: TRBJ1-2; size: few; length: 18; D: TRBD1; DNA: TGCAGCGCTAGGACAGGGGGCTCGAAACCTACCACTAACTATGGCTACACCTTC; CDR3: CSARTGGSKPTTNYGYTF
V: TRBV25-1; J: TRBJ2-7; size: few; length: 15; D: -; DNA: TGTGCCAGCAGTGAATCGGGGGACTGGTCCTACGAGCAGTACTTC; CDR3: CASSESGDWSYEQYF
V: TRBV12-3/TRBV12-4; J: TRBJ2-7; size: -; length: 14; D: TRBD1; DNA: TGTGCCAGCAGCCCGGGACAGTGGTCGCGAGAGCAGTACTTC; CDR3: CASSPGQWSREQYF
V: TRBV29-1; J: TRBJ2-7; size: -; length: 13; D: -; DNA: TGCAGCGTTGAAGGCGGGAAGGACTACGAGCAGTACTTC; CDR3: CSVEGGKDYEQYF
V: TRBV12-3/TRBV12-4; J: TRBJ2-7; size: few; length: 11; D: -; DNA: TGTGCCAGCACCTCTCGGGGCGAGCAGTACTTC; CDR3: CASTSRGEQYF
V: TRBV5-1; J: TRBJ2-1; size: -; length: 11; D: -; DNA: TGCGCCAGCAGCTTGGAAAATGAGCAGTTCTTC; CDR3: CASSLENEQFF
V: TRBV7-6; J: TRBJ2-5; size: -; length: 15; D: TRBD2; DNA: TGTGCCAGCAGCTTAGGGACTAGCGTCCGGCAGACCCAGTACTTC; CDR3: CASSLGTSVRQTQYF
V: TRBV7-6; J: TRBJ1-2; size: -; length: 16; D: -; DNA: TGTGCCAGCAGCTCCCCGACAGGTGGCGGAGAGTATGGCTACACCTTC; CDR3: CASSSPTGGGEYGYTF
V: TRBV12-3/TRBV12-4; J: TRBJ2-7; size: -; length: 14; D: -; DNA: TGTGCCAGCAGTTGGGGGCGGGGCCCGAGCGAGCAGTACTTC; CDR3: CASSWGRGPSEQYF
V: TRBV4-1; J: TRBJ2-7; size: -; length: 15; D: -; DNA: TGCGCCAGCAGCCAAGATAGCACCTTCCTCTACGAGCAGTACTTC; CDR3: CASSQDSTFLYEQYF
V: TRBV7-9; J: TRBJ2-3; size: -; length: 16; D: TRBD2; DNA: TGTGCCAGCAGCTTAGGTCCTAGCGGGAGTGCAGATACGCAGTATTTT; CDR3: CASSLGPSGSADTQYF
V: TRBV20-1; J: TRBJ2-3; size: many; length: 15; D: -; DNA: TGCAGTGCTAGAGATCTGGCGGGATTCACAGATACGCAGTATTTT; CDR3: CSARDLAGFTDTQYF
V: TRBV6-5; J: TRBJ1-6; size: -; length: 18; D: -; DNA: TGTGCCAGCAGTTACTCTATCCGGGGGAGTTCCTATAATTCACCCCTCCACTTT; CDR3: CASSYSIRGSSYNSPLHF
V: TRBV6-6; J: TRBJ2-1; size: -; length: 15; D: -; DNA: TGTGCCAGCAGTTCACAGGACAGGTCGGGAGGGGGTGAGTTCTTC; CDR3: CASSSQDRSGGGEFF
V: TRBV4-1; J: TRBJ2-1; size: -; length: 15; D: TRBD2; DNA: TGCGCCAGCAGCCTTCTAGCGGGAGCGGCCGATGAGCAGTTCTTC; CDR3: CASSLLAGAADEQFF
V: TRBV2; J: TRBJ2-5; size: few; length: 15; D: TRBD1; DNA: TGTGCCAGCAACGGCTGGCAGGGGGTTGGTGAGACCCAGTACTTC; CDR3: CASNGWQGVGETQYF
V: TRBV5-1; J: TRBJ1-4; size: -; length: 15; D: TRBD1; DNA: TGCGCCAGCAGCTTGAAGGGGGCGGCTAATGAAAAACTGTTTTTT; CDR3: CASSLKGAANEKLFF
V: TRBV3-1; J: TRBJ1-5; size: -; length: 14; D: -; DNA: TGTGCCAGCAGCCAGGGTTTCGGCAATCAGCCCCAGCATTTT; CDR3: CASSQGFGNQPQHF
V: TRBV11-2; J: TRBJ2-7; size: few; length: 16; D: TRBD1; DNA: TGTGCCAGCAGCTTAAGTCTGGGACAGGGGTCTTACGAGCAGTACTTC; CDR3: CASSLSLGQGSYEQYF
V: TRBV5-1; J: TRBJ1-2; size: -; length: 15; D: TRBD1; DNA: TGCGCCAGCAGCTTGGCCGGGACAGGAAGAGACGGCTACACCTTC; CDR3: CASSLAGTGRDGYTF
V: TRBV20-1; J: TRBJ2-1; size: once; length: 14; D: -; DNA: TGCAGTGCCGGTGACAGTCCGCTATACAATGAGCAGTTCTTC; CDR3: CSAGDSPLYNEQFF
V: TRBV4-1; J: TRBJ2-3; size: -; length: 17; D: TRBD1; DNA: TGCGCCAGCAGACACGTTCTCTTGGACAGGGAGGCAGATACGCAGTATTTT; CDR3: CASRHVLLDREADTQYF
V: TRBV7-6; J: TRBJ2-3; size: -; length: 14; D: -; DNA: TGTGCCAGCAGCTTAGCCTTTGACATAGATACGCAGTATTTT; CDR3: CASSLAFDIDTQYF
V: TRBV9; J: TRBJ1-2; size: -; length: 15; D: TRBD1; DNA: TGTGCCAGCAGCGCTGACACAGGGGTCGGCTATGGCTACACCTTC; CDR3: CASSADTGVGYGYTF
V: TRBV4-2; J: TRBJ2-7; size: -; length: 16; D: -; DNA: TGTGCCAGCAGCCAAGATCACAGCCCGGCTGCCTACGAGCAGTACTTC; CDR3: CASSQDHSPAAYEQYF
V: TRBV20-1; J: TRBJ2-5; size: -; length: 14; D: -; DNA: TGCAGTGCTAGACGGCGACTATTGCAAGAGACCCAGTACTTC; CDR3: CSARRRLLQETQYF
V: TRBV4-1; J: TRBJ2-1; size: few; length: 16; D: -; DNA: TGCGCCAGCAGCCAAGAGCGATCGAGCTCCTACAATGAGCAGTTCTTC; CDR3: CASSQERSSSYNEQFF
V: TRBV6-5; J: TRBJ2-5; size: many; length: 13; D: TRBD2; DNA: TGTGCCAGCAGAGTAGCGGGGGGGGAGACCCAGTACTTC; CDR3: CASRVAGGETQYF
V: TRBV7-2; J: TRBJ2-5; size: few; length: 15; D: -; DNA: TGTGCCAGCAGCCCAGGGGACCTCTTACAAGAGACCCAGTACTTC; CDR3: CASSPGDLLQETQYF
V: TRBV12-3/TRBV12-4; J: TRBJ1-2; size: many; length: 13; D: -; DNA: TGTGCCAGCAGTAGACCCCAGGGGCTCGGCTACACCTTC; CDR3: CASSRPQGLGYTF
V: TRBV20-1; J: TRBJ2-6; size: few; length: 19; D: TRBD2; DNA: TGCAGTGCTAGAGCCCCCGAGGGTAGCGGGGGGTCTGGGGCCAACGTCCTGACTTTC; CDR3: CSARAPEGSGGSGANVLTF
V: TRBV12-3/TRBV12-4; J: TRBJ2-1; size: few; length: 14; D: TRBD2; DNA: TGTGCCAGCACCCCCGGGACTAGCGGGGGTGAGCAGTTCTTC; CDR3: CASTPGTSGGEQFF
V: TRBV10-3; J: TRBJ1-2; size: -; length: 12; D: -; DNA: TGTGCCATCAAAAAGGGGAACTATGGCTACACCTTC; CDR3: CAIKKGNYGYTF
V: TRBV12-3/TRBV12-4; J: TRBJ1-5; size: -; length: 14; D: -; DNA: TGTGCCAGCAGCCGAGTTTATAGCAATCAGCCCCAGCATTTT; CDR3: CASSRVYSNQPQHF
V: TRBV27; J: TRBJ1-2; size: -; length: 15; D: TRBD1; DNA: TGTGCCAGCAGCCCCCGGGAAGGGGGCGTCTATGGCTACACCTTC; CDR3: CASSPREGGVYGYTF
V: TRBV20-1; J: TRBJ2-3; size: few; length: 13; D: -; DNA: TGCAGTGCCCCTGATTTTCGCACAGATACGCAGTATTTT; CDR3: CSAPDFRTDTQYF